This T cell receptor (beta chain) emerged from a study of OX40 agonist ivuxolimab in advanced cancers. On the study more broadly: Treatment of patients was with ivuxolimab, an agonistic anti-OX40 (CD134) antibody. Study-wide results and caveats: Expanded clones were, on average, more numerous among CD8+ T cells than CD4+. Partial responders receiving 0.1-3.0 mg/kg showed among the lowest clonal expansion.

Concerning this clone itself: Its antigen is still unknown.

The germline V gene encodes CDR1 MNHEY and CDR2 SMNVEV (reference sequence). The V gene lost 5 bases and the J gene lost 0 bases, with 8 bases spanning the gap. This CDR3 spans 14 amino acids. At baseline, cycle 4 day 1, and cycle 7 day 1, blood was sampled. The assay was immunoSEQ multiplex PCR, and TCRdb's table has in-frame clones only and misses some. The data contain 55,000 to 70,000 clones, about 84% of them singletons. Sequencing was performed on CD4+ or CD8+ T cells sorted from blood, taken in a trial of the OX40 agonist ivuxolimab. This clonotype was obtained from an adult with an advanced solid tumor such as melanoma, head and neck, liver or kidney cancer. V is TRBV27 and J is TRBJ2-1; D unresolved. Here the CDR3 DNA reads TGTGCCAGCAGTCTCCGACCCTCCTACAATGAGCAGTTCTTC. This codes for CASSLRPSYNEQFF.